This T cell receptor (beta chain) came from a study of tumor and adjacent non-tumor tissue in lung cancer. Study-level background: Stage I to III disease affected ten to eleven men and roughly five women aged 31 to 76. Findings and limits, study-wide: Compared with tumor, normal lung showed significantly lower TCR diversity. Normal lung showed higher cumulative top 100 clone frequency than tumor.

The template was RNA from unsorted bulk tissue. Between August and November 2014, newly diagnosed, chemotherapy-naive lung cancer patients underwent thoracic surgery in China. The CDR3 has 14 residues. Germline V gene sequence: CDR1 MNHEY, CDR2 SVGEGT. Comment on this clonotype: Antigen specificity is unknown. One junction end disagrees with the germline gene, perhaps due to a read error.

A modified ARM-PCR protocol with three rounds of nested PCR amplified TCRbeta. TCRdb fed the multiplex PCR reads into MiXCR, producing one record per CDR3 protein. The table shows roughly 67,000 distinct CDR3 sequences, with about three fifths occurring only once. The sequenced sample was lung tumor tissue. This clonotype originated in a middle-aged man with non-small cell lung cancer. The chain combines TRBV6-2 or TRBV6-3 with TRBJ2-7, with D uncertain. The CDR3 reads CASSSLAISYVQYF. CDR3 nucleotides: TGTGCCAGCAGTTCCCTGGCCATATCCTACGTGCAGTACTTC.